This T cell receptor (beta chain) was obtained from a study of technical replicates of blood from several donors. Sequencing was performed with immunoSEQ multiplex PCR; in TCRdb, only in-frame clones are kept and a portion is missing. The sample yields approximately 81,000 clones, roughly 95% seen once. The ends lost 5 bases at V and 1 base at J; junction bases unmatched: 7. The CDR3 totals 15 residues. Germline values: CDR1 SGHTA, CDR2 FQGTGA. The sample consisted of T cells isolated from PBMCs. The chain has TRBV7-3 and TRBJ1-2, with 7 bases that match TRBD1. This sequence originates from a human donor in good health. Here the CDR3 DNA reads TGTGCCAGCAGCGCCGCAGGGGGAATTAACTATGGCTACACCTTC. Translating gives CASSAAGGINYGYTF. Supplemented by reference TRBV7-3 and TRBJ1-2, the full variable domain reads GAGVSQTPSNKVTEKGKYVELRCDPISGHTALYWYRQSLGQGPEFLIYFQGTGAADDSGLPNDRFFAVRPEGSVSTLKIQRTERGDSAVYLCASSAAGGINYGYTFGSGTRLTVV.